This T cell receptor (beta chain) was sequenced during a study of blood T cell repertoires in COVID-19. About the research overall: T cells, B-cell-depleted T cells, or PBMCs supplied cDNA or gDNA.

This CDR3 has 16 amino acids. V was clipped by 0 bases and J by 1 base, with 13 bases between them. CDR1 and CDR2 from the germline V gene are SGHVS and FQNEAQ. Profiling relied on immunoSEQ multiplex PCR, and the TCRdb table lists in-frame clones only, not all of them. The top ten hold around 13% of the sample, which has 140,000 to 150,000 clones, around 84% seen once. The sequencing input was peripheral blood. This clonotype was obtained from a man between 60 and 70 years old with active or convalescent COVID-19. The J gene is TRBJ2-7, the V gene TRBV7-8; tentative D call: TRBD2 (7 bases). CDR3 in DNA: TGTGCCAGCAGCTTAGCGCTAAGGGGGGGATCCTACGAGCAGTACTTC. Amino acid sequence: CASSLALRGGSYEQYF.